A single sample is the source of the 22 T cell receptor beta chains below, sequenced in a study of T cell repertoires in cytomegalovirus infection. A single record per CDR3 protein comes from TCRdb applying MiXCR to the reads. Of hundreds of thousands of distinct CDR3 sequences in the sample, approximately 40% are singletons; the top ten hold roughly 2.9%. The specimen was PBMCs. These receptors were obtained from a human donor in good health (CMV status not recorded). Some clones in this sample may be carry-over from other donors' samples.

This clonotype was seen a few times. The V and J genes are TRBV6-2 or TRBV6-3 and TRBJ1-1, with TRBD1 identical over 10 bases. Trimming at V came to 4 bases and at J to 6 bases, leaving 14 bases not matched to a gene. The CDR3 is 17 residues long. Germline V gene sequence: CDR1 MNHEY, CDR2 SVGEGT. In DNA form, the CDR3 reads TGTGCCAGCAGTTCTCCGGGACAGGGGTCTTCAGGCGCTGAAGCTTTCTTT. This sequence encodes CASSSPGQGSSGAEAFF.

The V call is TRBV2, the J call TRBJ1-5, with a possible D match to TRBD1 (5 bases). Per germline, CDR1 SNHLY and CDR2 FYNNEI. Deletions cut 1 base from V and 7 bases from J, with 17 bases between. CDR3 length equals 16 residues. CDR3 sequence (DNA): TGTGCCAGCAGTGAAGAGAGGACCAGGGAGGGCCAGCCCCAGCATTTT. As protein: CASSEERTREGQPQHF.

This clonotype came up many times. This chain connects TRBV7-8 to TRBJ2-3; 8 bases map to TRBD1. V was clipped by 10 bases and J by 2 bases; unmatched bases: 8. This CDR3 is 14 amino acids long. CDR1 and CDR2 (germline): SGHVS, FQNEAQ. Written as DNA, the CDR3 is TGTGCCATCCTACCGGACAGGGTCACAGATACGCAGTATTTT. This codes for CAILPDRVTDTQYF.

CDR3 DNA: TGTGCCAGCAGTGAATGGGCCGCTCAAGAGACCCAGTACTTC. Protein product: CASSEWAAQETQYF. The chain uses TRBV6-1 and TRBJ2-5; D is uncertain. Germline loops: CDR1 MNHNS, CDR2 SASEGT. The V end lost 2 bases, the J end lost 2 bases, and 9 bases lay between the germline ends. The CDR3 spans 14 residues.

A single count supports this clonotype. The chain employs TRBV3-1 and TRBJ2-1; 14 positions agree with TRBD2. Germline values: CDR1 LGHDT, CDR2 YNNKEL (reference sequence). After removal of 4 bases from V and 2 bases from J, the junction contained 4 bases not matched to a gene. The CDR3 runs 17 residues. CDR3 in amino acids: CASSPWTSGRTYNEQFF. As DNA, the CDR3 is TGTGCCAGCAGCCCCTGGACTAGCGGGAGGACCTACAATGAGCAGTTCTTC.

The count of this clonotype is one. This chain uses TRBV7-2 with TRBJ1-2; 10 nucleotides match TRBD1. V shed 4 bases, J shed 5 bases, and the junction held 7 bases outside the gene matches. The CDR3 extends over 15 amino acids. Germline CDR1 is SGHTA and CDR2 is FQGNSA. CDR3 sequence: CASSSGQGVVYGYTF. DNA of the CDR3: TGTGCCAGCAGCTCAGGACAGGGGGTTGTATATGGCTACACCTTC.

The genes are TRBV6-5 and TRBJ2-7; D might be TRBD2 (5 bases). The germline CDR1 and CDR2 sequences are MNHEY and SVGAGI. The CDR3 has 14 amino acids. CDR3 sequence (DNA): TGTTCAAGCAGTTACTATGGAGGAGGCTACGAGCAGTACTTC. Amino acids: CSSSYYGGGYEQYF.

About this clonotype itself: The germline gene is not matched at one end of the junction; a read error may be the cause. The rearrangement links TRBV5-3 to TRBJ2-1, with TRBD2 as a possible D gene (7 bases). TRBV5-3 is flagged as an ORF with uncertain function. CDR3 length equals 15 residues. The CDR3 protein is CASSLEGGKHNEQFF. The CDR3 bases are TGTGCCAGCAGCTTGGAGGGGGGGAAACACAATGAGCAGTTCTTC.

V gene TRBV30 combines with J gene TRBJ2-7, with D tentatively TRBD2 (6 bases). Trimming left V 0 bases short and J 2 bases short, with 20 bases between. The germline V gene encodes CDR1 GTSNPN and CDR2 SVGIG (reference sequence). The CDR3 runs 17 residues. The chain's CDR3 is CAWSVLGGGLSAYEQYF. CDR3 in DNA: TGTGCCTGGAGTGTACTGGGGGGTGGGCTATCCGCCTACGAGCAGTACTTC.

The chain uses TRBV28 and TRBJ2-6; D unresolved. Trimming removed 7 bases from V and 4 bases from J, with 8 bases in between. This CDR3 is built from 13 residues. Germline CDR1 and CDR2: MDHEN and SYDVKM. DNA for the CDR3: TGTGCCAGCACCCCGGCAGGGGCCAACGTCCTGACTTTC. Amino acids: CASTPAGANVLTF.

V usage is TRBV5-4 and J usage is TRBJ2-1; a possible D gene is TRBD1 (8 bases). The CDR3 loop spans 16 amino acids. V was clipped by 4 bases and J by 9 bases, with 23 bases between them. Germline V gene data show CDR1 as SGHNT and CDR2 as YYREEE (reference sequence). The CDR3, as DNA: TGTGCCAGCAGCCTGGGGGGGGTATCAGGGGGCATTGAGCAGTTCTTC. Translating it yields CASSLGGVSGGIEQFF.

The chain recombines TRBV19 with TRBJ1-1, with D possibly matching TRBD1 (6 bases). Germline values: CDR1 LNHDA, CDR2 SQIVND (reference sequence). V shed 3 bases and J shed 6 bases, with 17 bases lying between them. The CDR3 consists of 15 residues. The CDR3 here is CASSIPGTTVPEAFF. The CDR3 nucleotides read TGTGCCAGTAGTATCCCTGGGACAACAGTTCCTGAAGCTTTCTTT.

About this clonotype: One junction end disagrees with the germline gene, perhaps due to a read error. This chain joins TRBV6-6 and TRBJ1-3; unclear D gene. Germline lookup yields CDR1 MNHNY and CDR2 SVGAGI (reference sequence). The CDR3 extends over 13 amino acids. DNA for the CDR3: TGTACCAGCAGCTTTCCTTCTGGAAACACCATATATTTT. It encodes CTSSFPSGNTIYF.

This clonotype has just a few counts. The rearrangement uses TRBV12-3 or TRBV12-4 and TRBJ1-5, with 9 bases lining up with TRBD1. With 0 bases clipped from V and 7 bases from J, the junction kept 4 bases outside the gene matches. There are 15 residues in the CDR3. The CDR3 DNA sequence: TGTGCCAGCAGTTTAGCGGGGACAGGGAAACAGCCCCAGCATTTT. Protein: CASSLAGTGKQPQHF.

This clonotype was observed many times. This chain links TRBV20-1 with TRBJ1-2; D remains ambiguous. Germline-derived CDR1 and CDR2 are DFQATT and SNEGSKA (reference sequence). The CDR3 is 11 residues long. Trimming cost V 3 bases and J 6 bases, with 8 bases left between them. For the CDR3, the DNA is TGCAGTGCTAGTGCGGGGAATGGCTACACCTTC. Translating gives CSASAGNGYTF.

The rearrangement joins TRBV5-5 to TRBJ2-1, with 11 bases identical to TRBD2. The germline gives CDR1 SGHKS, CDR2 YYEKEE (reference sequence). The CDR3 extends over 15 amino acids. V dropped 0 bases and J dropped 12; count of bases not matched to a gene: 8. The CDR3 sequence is CASSLAPSGRMGQFF. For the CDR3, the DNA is TGTGCCAGCAGCTTGGCCCCTAGCGGGAGGATGGGGCAGTTCTTC.

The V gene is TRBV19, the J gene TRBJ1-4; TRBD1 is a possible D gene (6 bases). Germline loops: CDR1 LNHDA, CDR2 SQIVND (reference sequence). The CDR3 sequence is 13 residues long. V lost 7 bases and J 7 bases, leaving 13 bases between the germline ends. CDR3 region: CASTGQGFEKLFF. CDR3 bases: TGTGCCAGTACTGGTCAGGGGTTTGAAAAACTGTTTTTT. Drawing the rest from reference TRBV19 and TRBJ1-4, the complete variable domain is DGGITQSPKYLFRKEGQNVTLSCEQNLNHDAMYWYRQDPGQGLRLIYYSQIVNDFQKGDIAEGYSVSREKKESFPLTVTSAQKNPTAFYLCASTGQGFEKLFFGSGTQLSVL.

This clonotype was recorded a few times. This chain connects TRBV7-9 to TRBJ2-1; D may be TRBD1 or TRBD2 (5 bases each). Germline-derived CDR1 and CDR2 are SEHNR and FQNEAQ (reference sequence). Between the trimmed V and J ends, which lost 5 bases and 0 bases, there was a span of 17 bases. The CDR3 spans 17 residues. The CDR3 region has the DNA TGTGCCAGCAGCCCGAGGGGCGGGCCTAGCTCCTACAATGAGCAGTTCTTC. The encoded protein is CASSPRGGPSSYNEQFF.

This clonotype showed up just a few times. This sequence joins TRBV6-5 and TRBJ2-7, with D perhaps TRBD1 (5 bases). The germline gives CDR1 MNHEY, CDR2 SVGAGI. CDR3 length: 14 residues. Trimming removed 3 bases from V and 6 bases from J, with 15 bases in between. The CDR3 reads CASSYRRRVSEQYF. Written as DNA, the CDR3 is TGTGCCAGCAGTTATCGGCGCAGGGTGTCCGAGCAGTACTTC.

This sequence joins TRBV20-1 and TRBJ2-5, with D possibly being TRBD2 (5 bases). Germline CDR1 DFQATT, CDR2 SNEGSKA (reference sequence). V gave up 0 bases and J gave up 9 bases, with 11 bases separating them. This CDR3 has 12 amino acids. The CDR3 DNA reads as TGCAGTGCTAGAGATGGAAGCGGACCCCAGTACTTC. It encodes CSARDGSGPQYF.

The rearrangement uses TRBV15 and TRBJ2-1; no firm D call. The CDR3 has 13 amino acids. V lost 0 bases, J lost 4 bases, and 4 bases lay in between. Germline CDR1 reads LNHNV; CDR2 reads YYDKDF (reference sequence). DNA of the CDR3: TGTGCCACCAGCAGAGAACCTTACAATGAGCAGTTCTTC. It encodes CATSREPYNEQFF.

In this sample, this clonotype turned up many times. This chain's CDR3 is CASSPHLQGIIAGGPDTQYF. The CDR3 nucleotides are TGTGCCAGCAGCCCGCATCTACAGGGAATCATAGCGGGAGGGCCAGATACGCAGTATTTT. The rearrangement links TRBV7-6 to TRBJ2-3; TRBD2 agrees at 11 bases. V shed 5 bases and J 4 bases; nucleotides not matched to a gene: 20. The CDR3 has 20 residues. The V gene's germline CDR1 is SGHVS and CDR2 FNYEAQ.